This is a list of T cell receptor beta chains from one sample in a study of blood T cell repertoires in COVID-19. Using immunoSEQ multiplex PCR, the repertoire was profiled, and TCRdb retains in-frame clones only, with some absent. The top ten hold around 3% of the sample, which has around 170,000 clones, over 65% seen once. The sequenced material came from peripheral blood. All receptors derive from a woman of 80 years or more with acute or convalescent COVID-19. Each CDR3 is given with its conserved first and last residue. A D gene is named only where the DNA matches it firmly. The size of a clone is reported for some rows only, either as once, few or many, or as a class for expanded clones.

j_gene: TRBJ2-5; d_gene: TRBD2; v_gene: TRBV7-2; abundance: .; CDR3nt: TGTGCCAGCAGCTTCAGCGGGGAGGGCCCCCAGACCCAGTACTTC; CDR3aa: CASSFSGEGPQTQYF
j_gene: TRBJ2-5; d_gene: TRBD2; v_gene: TRBV28; abundance: .; CDR3nt: TGTGCCAGCATTGCCGCAGGACTAGCGGGAGCGGAGACCCAGTACTTC; CDR3aa: CASIAAGLAGAETQYF
j_gene: TRBJ1-2; d_gene: TRBD1; v_gene: TRBV9; abundance: .; CDR3nt: TGTGCCAGCAGCGTAGGGACAGGGGTTGGCTACACCTTC; CDR3aa: CASSVGTGVGYTF
j_gene: TRBJ2-5; d_gene: .; v_gene: TRBV2; abundance: few; CDR3nt: TGTGCCAGCAGGACTCAAGAGACCCAGTACTTC; CDR3aa: CASRTQETQYF
j_gene: TRBJ2-1; d_gene: TRBD2; v_gene: TRBV29-1; abundance: .; CDR3nt: TGCAGCGCCCCGGGAGGGTCAAACTCCTACAATGAGCAGTTCTTC; CDR3aa: CSAPGGSNSYNEQFF
j_gene: TRBJ1-6; d_gene: .; v_gene: TRBV12-3/TRBV12-4; abundance: .; CDR3nt: TGTGCCAGCAGTTTAGGGGGGCATTCACCCCTCCACTTT; CDR3aa: CASSLGGHSPLHF
j_gene: TRBJ2-7; d_gene: .; v_gene: TRBV5-6; abundance: few; CDR3nt: TGTGCCAGCAGCTTGGGGCTAGCGAATCCCCAGCAGTACTTC; CDR3aa: CASSLGLANPQQYF
j_gene: TRBJ1-1; d_gene: .; v_gene: TRBV13; abundance: .; CDR3nt: TGTGCCAGCGGGGGCTGGAACACTGAAGCTTTCTTT; CDR3aa: CASGGWNTEAFF
j_gene: TRBJ1-2; d_gene: .; v_gene: TRBV6-5; abundance: .; CDR3nt: TGTGCCAGCACCGACTGGGAGGGGGGTGGCTACACCTTC; CDR3aa: CASTDWEGGGYTF
j_gene: TRBJ1-2; d_gene: .; v_gene: TRBV3-1/TRBV3-2; abundance: .; CDR3nt: TGTGCCAGCAGCCAAGACAGGAATTTGGGCGGCTACACCTTC; CDR3aa: CASSQDRNLGGYTF
j_gene: TRBJ1-6; d_gene: .; v_gene: TRBV7-9; abundance: .; CDR3nt: TGTGCCAGCAGCTACAGGCGTGAGAATTCACCCCTCCACTTT; CDR3aa: CASSYRRENSPLHF
j_gene: TRBJ1-1; d_gene: .; v_gene: TRBV27; abundance: .; CDR3nt: TGTGCCAGCAGTTTAACTACCAGCGGGAGCACTGAAGCTTTCTTT; CDR3aa: CASSLTTSGSTEAFF
j_gene: TRBJ2-2; d_gene: TRBD2; v_gene: TRBV4-3; abundance: few; CDR3nt: TGCGCCAGCAGCCAAGCTAGCGGGAGCCAGAACACCGGGGAGCTGTTTTTT; CDR3aa: CASSQASGSQNTGELFF
j_gene: TRBJ2-7; d_gene: TRBD2; v_gene: TRBV29-1; abundance: .; CDR3nt: TGCAGCGTTGTACTAGCGGGAGGGGACCACGAGCAGTACTTC; CDR3aa: CSVVLAGGDHEQYF
j_gene: TRBJ2-1; d_gene: .; v_gene: TRBV5-1; abundance: .; CDR3nt: TGCGCCAGCAGCTTGGACTCCCCCTACAATGAGCAGTTCTTC; CDR3aa: CASSLDSPYNEQFF
j_gene: TRBJ2-3; d_gene: TRBD2; v_gene: TRBV9; abundance: .; CDR3nt: TGTGCCAGCAGCGTGGGACTATACACAGATACGCAGTATTTT; CDR3aa: CASSVGLYTDTQYF
j_gene: TRBJ1-3; d_gene: .; v_gene: TRBV18; abundance: .; CDR3nt: TGTGCCAGCTCACCCCCTAGCGGACTGATTGGAAACACCATATATTTT; CDR3aa: CASSPPSGLIGNTIYF
j_gene: TRBJ2-1; d_gene: .; v_gene: TRBV11-2; abundance: few; CDR3nt: TGTGCCAGCAGCTCAAATGAGGGGACTCAGTTCTTC; CDR3aa: CASSSNEGTQFF
j_gene: TRBJ1-1; d_gene: .; v_gene: TRBV29-1; abundance: once; CDR3nt: TGCAGCGTGTGGGGGGGTAACACTGAAGCTTTCTTT; CDR3aa: CSVWGGNTEAFF
j_gene: TRBJ1-2; d_gene: .; v_gene: TRBV10-3; abundance: .; CDR3nt: TGTGCCATCAGTGATTCCGGGACGCGGAGGGATGGCTACACCTTC; CDR3aa: CAISDSGTRRDGYTF
j_gene: TRBJ1-2; d_gene: .; v_gene: TRBV28; abundance: .; CDR3nt: TGTGCCAGCAGCCTTGGACAGAACTATGGCTACACCTTC; CDR3aa: CASSLGQNYGYTF
j_gene: TRBJ1-6; d_gene: TRBD1; v_gene: TRBV14; abundance: .; CDR3nt: TGTGCCAGCAGACCGACAGGGGCCGGTTCACCCCTCCACTTT; CDR3aa: CASRPTGAGSPLHF
j_gene: TRBJ1-4; d_gene: .; v_gene: TRBV21-1; abundance: .; CDR3nt: TGTGCCAGCAGCAAGGTCGGAAGGGGAAAGCTGTTTTTT; CDR3aa: CASSKVGRGKLFF